This T cell receptor (beta chain) was sequenced during a study of somatic mutations in cytotoxic T cells in rheumatoid arthritis. Trimming shortened V by 2 bases and J by 10 bases, and 17 bases separated the two germline ends. CDR3 length equals 14 residues. Germline CDR1 reads SEHNR; CDR2 reads FQNEAQ (reference sequence). Whole-study findings and limits: Clonality of CD8+ T cells, which was compared between rheumatoid arthritis patients and age-matched healthy controls, did not differ significantly.

TCRdb keeps only in-frame clones here, not all; method: immunoSEQ multiplex PCR. Here the sample spans 20,000 to 25,000 clones, 70% to 90% being singletons. With respect to this clone: The antigen is not known.

The sequencing input was CD8+ T cells sorted from blood. This receptor was identified in an adult with rheumatoid arthritis. The chain links TRBV7-9 to TRBJ1-2; D remains unclear. The CDR3 is CASSLIGFPLAYTF. The DNA for the CDR3 is TGTGCCAGCAGCTTAATTGGATTTCCCTTGGCCTACACCTTC.